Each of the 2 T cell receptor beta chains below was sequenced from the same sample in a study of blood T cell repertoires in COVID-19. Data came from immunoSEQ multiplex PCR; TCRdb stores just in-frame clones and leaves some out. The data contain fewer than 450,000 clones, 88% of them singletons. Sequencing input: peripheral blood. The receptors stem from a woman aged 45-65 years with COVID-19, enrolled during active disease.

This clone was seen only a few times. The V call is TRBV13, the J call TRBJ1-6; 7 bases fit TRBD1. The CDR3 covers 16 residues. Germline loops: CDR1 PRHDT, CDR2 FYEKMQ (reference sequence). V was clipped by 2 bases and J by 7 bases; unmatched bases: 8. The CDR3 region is CASSLYTGERNSPLHF. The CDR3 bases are TGTGCCAGCAGCTTATACACAGGGGAGCGGAATTCACCCCTCCACTTT. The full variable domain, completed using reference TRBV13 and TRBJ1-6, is AAGVIQSPRHLIKEKRETATLKCYPIPRHDTVYWYQQGPGQDPQFLISFYEKMQSDKGSIPDRFSAQQFSDYHSELNMSSLELGDSALYFCASSLYTGERNSPLHFGNGTRLTVT.

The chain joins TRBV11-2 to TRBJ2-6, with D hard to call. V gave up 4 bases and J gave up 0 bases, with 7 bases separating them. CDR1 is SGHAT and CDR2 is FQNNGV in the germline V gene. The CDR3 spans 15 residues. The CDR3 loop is CASSSDHSGANVLTF. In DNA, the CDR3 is TGTGCCAGCAGCTCAGACCACTCTGGGGCCAACGTCCTGACTTTC.